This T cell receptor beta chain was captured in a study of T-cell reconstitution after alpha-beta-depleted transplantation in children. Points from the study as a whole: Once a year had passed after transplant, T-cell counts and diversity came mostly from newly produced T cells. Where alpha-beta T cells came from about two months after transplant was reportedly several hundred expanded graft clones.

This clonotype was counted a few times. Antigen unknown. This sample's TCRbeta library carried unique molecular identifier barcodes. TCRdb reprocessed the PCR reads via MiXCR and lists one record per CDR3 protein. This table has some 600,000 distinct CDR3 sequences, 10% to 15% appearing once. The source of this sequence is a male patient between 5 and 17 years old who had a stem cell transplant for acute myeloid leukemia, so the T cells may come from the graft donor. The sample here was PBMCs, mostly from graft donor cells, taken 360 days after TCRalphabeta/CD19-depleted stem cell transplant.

CDR3: CASSLAGGRNQPQHF. As DNA, the CDR3 is TGTGCCAGCAGCTTGGCCGGGGGCCGCAATCAGCCCCAGCATTTT. The chain recombines TRBV7-9 with TRBJ1-5, with a weak D call TRBD1 (6 bases). This CDR3 is 15 amino acids long. Germline V gives CDR1 SEHNR, CDR2 FQNEAQ (reference sequence). The germline V and J ends were trimmed by 3 bases and 2 bases, with 11 bases remaining between them.